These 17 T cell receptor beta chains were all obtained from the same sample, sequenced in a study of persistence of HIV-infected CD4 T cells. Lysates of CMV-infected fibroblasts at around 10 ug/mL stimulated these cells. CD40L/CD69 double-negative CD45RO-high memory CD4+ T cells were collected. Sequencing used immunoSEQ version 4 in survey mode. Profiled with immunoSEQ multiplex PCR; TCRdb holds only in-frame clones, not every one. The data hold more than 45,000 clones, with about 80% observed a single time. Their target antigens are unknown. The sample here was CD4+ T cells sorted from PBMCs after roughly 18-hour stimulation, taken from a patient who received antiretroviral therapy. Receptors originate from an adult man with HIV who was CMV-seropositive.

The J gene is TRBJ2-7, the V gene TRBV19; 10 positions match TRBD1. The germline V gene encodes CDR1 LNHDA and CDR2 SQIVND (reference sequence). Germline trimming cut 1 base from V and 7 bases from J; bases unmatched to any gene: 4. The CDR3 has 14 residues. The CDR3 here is CASSIGQGAREQYF. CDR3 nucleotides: TGTGCCAGTAGTATAGGACAGGGGGCGAGGGAGCAGTACTTC.

CDR3 bases: TGTGCCAGCAGCTTGTCAGGGCGAAACTATGGCTACACCTTC. Amino acid sequence: CASSLSGRNYGYTF. The rearrangement links TRBV5-8 to TRBJ1-2, with D perhaps matching TRBD1 (5 bases). Trimming shortened V by 1 base and J by 2 bases, and 9 bases separated the two germline ends. The CDR3 loop spans 14 amino acids. The V gene's germline CDR1 is SGHTS and CDR2 YDEGEE.

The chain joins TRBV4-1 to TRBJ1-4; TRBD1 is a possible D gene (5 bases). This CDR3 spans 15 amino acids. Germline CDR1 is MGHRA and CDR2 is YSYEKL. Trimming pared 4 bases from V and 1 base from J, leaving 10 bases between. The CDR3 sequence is CASSPMGVTNEKLFF. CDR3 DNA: TGCGCCAGCAGCCCTATGGGGGTAACTAATGAAAAACTGTTTTTT.

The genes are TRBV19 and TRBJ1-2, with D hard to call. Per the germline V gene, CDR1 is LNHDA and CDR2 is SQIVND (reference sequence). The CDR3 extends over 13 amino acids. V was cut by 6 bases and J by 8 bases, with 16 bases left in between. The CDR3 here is CASSPETGYGYTF. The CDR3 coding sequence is TGTGCCAGTAGCCCCGAAACGGGGTACGGCTACACCTTC.

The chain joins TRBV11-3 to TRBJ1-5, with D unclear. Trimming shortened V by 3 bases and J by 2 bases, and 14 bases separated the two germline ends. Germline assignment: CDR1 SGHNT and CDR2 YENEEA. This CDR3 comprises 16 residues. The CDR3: CASSLVARDGNQPQHF. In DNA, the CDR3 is TGTGCCAGCAGCTTGGTCGCCCGGGATGGCAATCAGCCCCAGCATTTT.

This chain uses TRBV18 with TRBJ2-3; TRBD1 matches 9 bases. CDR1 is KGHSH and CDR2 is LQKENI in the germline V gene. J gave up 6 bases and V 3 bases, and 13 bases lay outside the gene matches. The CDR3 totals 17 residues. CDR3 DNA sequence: TGTGCCAGCTCACCGACACAACAGGGGGCCGGCGTTGATACGCAGTATTTT. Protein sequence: CASSPTQQGAGVDTQYF.

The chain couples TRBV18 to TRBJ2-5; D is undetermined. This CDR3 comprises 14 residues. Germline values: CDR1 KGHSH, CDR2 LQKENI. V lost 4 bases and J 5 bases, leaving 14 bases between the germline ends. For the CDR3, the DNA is TGTGCCAGCTCACAGGACCTACCCCAGGAGACCCAGTACTTC. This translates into CASSQDLPQETQYF.

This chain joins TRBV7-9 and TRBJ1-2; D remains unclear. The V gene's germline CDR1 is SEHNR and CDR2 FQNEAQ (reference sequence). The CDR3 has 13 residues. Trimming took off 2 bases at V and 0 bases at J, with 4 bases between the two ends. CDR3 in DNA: TGTGCCAGCAGCTTAATAGCTAACTATGGCTACACCTTC. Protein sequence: CASSLIANYGYTF.

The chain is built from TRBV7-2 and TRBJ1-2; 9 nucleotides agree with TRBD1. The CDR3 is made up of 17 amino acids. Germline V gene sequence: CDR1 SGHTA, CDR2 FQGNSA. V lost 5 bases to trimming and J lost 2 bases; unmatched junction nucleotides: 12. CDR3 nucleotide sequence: TGTGCCAGCAGCCAAGCTATCCCGGGACAGGGCAACTATGGCTACACCTTC. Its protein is CASSQAIPGQGNYGYTF.

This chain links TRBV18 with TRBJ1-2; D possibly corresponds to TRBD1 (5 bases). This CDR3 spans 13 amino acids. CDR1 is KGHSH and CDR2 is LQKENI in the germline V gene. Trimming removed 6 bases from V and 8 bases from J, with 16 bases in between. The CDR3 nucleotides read TGTGCCAGCTCCCTCATTCAGGGACGCGGCTACACCTTC. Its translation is CASSLIQGRGYTF.

CDR3 sequence: CASSPPSRGNTEAFF. CDR3 bases: TGTGCCAGCAGCCCTCCCTCACGGGGGAACACTGAAGCTTTCTTT. The chain recombines TRBV9 with TRBJ1-1; D ambiguous. This CDR3 contains 15 residues. Germline CDR1 and CDR2: SGDLS and YYNGEE. Deletions cut 4 bases from V and 1 base from J, with 14 bases between.

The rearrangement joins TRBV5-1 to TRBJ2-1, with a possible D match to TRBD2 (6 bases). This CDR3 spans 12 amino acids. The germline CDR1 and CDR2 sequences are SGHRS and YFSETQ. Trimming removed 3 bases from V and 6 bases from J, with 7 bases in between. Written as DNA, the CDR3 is TGCGCCAGCAGCTCGGAGGGCAATGAGCAGTTCTTC. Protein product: CASSSEGNEQFF.

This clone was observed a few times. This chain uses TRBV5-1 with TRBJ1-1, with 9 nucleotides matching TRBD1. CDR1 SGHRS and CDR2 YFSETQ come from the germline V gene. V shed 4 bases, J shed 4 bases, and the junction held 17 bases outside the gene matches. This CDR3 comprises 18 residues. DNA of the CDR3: TGCGCCAGCAGCCCTTGGGGACAGGGATTTGTTGGTGGCACTGAAGCTTTCTTT. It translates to CASSPWGQGFVGGTEAFF.

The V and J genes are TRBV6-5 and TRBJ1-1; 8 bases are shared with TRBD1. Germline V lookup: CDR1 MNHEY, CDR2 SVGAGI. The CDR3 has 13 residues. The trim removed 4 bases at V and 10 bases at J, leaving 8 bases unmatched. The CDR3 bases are TGTGCCAGCAGTTTTGGACAGGGTTGGGGAGCTTTCTTT. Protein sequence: CASSFGQGWGAFF.

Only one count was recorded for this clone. This CDR3 reads CASSLGDRGTNYGYTF. The CDR3 nucleotides read TGTGCCAGCAGCTTGGGGGACAGGGGAACAAACTATGGCTACACCTTC. The V gene is TRBV5-4, the J gene TRBJ1-2; 10 bases fit TRBD1. The germline V gene has CDR1 SGHNT and CDR2 YYREEE (reference sequence). J was trimmed by 2 bases and V by 0 bases; bases with no gene match: 4. CDR3 length: 16 residues.

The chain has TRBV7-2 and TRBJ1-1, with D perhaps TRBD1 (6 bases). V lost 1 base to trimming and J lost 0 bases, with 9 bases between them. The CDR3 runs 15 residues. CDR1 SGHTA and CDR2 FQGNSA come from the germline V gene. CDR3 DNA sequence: TGTGCCAGCAGCTTAGGGGGGGCCTTGAACACTGAAGCTTTCTTT. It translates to CASSLGGALNTEAFF.

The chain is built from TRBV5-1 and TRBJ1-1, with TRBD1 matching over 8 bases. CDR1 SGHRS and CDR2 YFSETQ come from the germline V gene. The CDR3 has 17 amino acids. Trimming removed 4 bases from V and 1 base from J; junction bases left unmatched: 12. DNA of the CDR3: TGCGCCAGCAGCCGCATACCGACAGGGGAGGGGAACACTGAAGCTTTCTTT. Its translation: CASSRIPTGEGNTEAFF.